Listed here are 17 T cell receptor beta chains from one sample, sequenced in a study of blood T cell repertoires in COVID-19. Method: immunoSEQ multiplex PCR; TCRdb's copy keeps in-frame clones and lacks some. Among around 140,000 clones, about 90% were seen once, and the ten largest hold under 7.5%. The specimen sequenced was peripheral blood. The receptors stem from a man older than 75 with acute or convalescent COVID-19.

This chain links TRBV30 with TRBJ1-2; possible D gene TRBD1, 6 bases. The germline CDR1 and CDR2 sequences are GTSNPN and SVGIG (reference sequence). The CDR3 totals 13 residues. V shed 5 bases and J shed 8 bases, with 18 bases lying between them. Here the CDR3 DNA reads TGTGCCTGGGGACAGACAAGCCCGGGGGGCTACACCTTC. Amino acids: CAWGQTSPGGYTF.

This chain joins TRBV20-1 and TRBJ2-1; maybe TRBD1 (6 bases). V gave up 3 bases and J gave up 6 bases, with 15 bases separating them. Germline V CDR1 and CDR2: DFQATT, SNEGSKA (reference sequence). The CDR3 is 14 amino acids. The CDR3 nucleotides read TGCAGTGCTAGTCGGGACACCCAGTTCAATGAGCAGTTCTTC. This gives the protein CSASRDTQFNEQFF.

The V call is TRBV14, the J call TRBJ2-5; no definite D call. Looked up from germline, CDR1 is SGHDN and CDR2 is FVKESK. The ends were cut back, 0 bases at V and 12 bases at J, with 11 bases in the middle. The CDR3 loop spans 12 amino acids. Here the CDR3 reads CASSQELGVEYF. The CDR3 DNA reads TGTGCCAGCAGCCAAGAATTAGGAGTGGAGTACTTC. Full variable domain (remainder filled in from reference TRBV14 and TRBJ2-5): EAGVTQFPSHSVIEKGQTVTLRCDPISGHDNLYWYRRVMGKEIKFLLHFVKESKQDESGMPNNRFLAERTGGTYSTLKVQPAELEDSGVYFCASSQELGVEYFGPGTRLLVL.

This sequence joins TRBV19 and TRBJ2-7; D is possibly TRBD1 (5 bases). With 10 bases removed from V and 0 bases from J, the gap between germline ends came to 19 bases. The germline V gene encodes CDR1 LNHDA and CDR2 SQIVND (reference sequence). The CDR3 runs 15 residues. For the CDR3, the DNA is TGTGCCATCCTTTATTTGGGGCCCAGCTCCTACGAGCAGTACTTC. Its translation is CAILYLGPSSYEQYF.

The gene calls are TRBV5-6 and TRBJ1-4; a possible D gene is TRBD1 (5 bases). The V end was cut by 0 bases, the J end by 1 base, with 10 bases between. Germline V gene data show CDR1 as SGHDT and CDR2 as YYEEEE. CDR3 length: 16 amino acids. CDR3 bases: TGTGCCAGCAGCTTGGGAGGGAGGGGAACTAATGAAAAACTGTTTTTT. Translation: CASSLGGRGTNEKLFF.

The rearrangement joins TRBV28 to TRBJ1-1; tentatively, D is TRBD1 (5 bases). V was cut by 2 bases and J by 5 bases, with 15 bases left in between. The CDR3 is 15 residues long. Germline lookup yields CDR1 MDHEN and CDR2 SYDVKM. The CDR3, as DNA: TGTGCCAGCAGTTTAATTGGGCAGGGTGGGACTGAAGCTTTCTTT. This encodes CASSLIGQGGTEAFF.

The chain carries TRBV27 and TRBJ1-6; TRBD1 agrees at 11 bases. The CDR3 covers 16 residues. The V gene end was trimmed by 4 bases and the J gene end by 9 bases; junction bases not matched to a gene: 8. Germline values: CDR1 MNHEY, CDR2 SMNVEV (reference sequence). The CDR3 bases are TGTGCCAGCAGTTCATACCCGGGACAGGGGGTTTCACCCCTCCACTTT. Translated: CASSSYPGQGVSPLHF.

V usage is TRBV7-6 and J usage is TRBJ2-7, with TRBD2 as a possible D gene (7 bases). Per the germline V gene, CDR1 is SGHVS and CDR2 is FNYEAQ. The V end was cut by 5 bases, the J end by 4 bases, with 21 bases between. This CDR3 is 16 amino acids long. CDR3 sequence (DNA): TGTGCCAGCAGCCCCCCGGGCGGGGGCGGCTTTTACGAGCAGTACTTC. Translation: CASSPPGGGGFYEQYF. The variable domain in full, with the rest retrieved from reference TRBV7-6 and TRBJ2-7, is GAGVSQSPRYKVTKRGQDVALRCDPISGHVSLYWYRQALGQGPEFLTYFNYEAQQDKSGLPNDRFSAERPEGSISTLTIQRTEQRDSAMYRCASSPPGGGGFYEQYFGPGTRLTVT.

This clone was observed a single time. This rearrangement joins TRBV11-2 to TRBJ1-1, with D uncertain. The V and J ends lost 0 bases and 9 bases respectively, with 17 bases between them. The CDR3 has 15 residues. In germline, CDR1 is SGHAT, CDR2 FQNNGV. CDR3: CASSLDPGFSTQAFF. CDR3 sequence (DNA): TGTGCCAGCAGCTTAGATCCGGGGTTTTCGACGCAAGCTTTCTTT.

The chain uses TRBV6-6 and TRBJ2-7; 7 nucleotides agree with TRBD2. The germline CDR1 and CDR2 sequences are MNHNY and SVGAGI (reference sequence). This CDR3 spans 14 amino acids. The junction had 6 bases not matched to a gene; V was cut back by 5 bases and J by 2 bases. The CDR3 DNA follows: TGTGCCAGCAGTCCGCACGGGAGGCCCTACGAGCAGTACTTC. It is translated as CASSPHGRPYEQYF.

This clone was counted a few times. The chain couples TRBV2 to TRBJ2-1; 13 nucleotides line up with TRBD2. Trimming at V came to 7 bases and at J to 5 bases, leaving 5 bases not matched to a gene. The germline V gene has CDR1 SNHLY and CDR2 FYNNEI. There are 15 residues in the CDR3. The CDR3 region is CASTELAGGNNEQFF. CDR3 coding DNA: TGTGCCAGCACCGAACTAGCGGGAGGGAACAATGAGCAGTTCTTC.

This chain joins TRBV19 and TRBJ2-1; 7 bases map to TRBD2. V gave up 6 bases and J gave up 5 bases; unmatched junction bases: 7. Germline V gene data show CDR1 as LNHDA and CDR2 as SQIVND (reference sequence). The CDR3 contains 14 residues. The CDR3 here is CASRSTSEDNEQFF. In DNA, the CDR3 is TGTGCCAGTAGGTCAACTAGCGAGGACAATGAGCAGTTCTTC.

The chain has TRBV19 and TRBJ1-5, with 9 bases fitting TRBD1. The CDR3 contains 14 residues. The J segment lost 2 bases and the V segment lost 10 bases, leaving 6 bases of the junction unmatched. CDR1 is LNHDA, CDR2 SQIVND, per germline (reference sequence). The CDR3 nucleotides are TGTGCCACCCAAAGGACAGGGGGCAATCAGCCCCAGCATTTT. Protein sequence: CATQRTGGNQPQHF.

The chain is built from TRBV10-1 and TRBJ2-1, with TRBD2 matching over 7 bases. Losses at the gene ends were 7 bases for V and 7 bases for J; bases not matched to a gene: 7. CDR1 and CDR2 (germline): WNHNN, SYGVQD (reference sequence). The CDR3 loop spans 13 amino acids. The CDR3 is CASMSPAGNEQFF. DNA of the CDR3: TGCGCCAGCATGAGTCCAGCGGGAAATGAGCAGTTCTTC.

The rearrangement joins TRBV29-1 to TRBJ1-2; 7 bases agree with TRBD1. Germline assignment: CDR1 SQVTM and CDR2 ANQGSEA. Trimming took 7 bases from V and 0 from J; bases not matched to a gene: 2. The CDR3 extends over 12 amino acids. CDR3 in amino acids: CSGGQTNYGYTF. In DNA form, the CDR3 reads TGCAGCGGGGGACAGACTAACTATGGCTACACCTTC.

J is TRBJ1-3 and V is TRBV6-5; D is uncertain. Germline V lookup: CDR1 MNHEY, CDR2 SVGAGI. Trimming left V 9 bases short and J 8 bases short, with 11 bases between. The CDR3 loop spans 11 amino acids. CDR3 loop: CASSKRDTIYF. Written as DNA, the CDR3 is TGTGCCAGTTCTAAACGGGACACCATATATTTT.

The V and J genes are TRBV7-3 and TRBJ1-1; perhaps TRBD1 as D (5 bases). CDR3 length: 17 residues. Germline assignment: CDR1 SGHTA and CDR2 FQGTGA. V dropped 1 base and J dropped 1 base, with 16 bases sitting between them. The CDR3 DNA reads as TGTGCCAGCAGCTTAAACGCCGCCGCGGGGGGGAACACTGAAGCTTTCTTT. It specifies CASSLNAAAGGNTEAFF.